This T cell receptor (beta chain) was identified during a study of blood T cell repertoires in COVID-19. The overall study: Collection of acute and convalescent COVID-19 samples took place in the United States, Italy and Spain. The analysed material was cDNA or gDNA that came from T cells, B-cell-depleted T cells, or PBMCs.

Methods used by the authors: Researchers report that nucleated cell counts were estimated from reference gene primer amplification. TCRdb keeps only in-frame clones here, not all; method: immunoSEQ multiplex PCR. V, J and clone size are taken as reported in that table, and D and trimming were inferred from the DNA itself. There are some 150,000 clones in the sample; roughly 85% occur only once, and 2% to 3% lies in the top ten. Germline loops: CDR1 SGDLS, CDR2 YYNGEE. Trimming removed 3 bases from V and 5 bases from J; junction bases left unmatched: 13. The CDR3 extends over 16 amino acids. The sample comprised peripheral blood. The TCR originated in a human donor with acute or convalescent COVID-19. The donor label of this sample is uncertain. The V call is TRBV9, the J call TRBJ1-1; 7 bases fit TRBD1. CDR3 in DNA: TGTGCCAGCAGCGCCGGGCAGGGGGTGGGGTTGACTGAAGCTTTCTTT. Residues: CASSAGQGVGLTEAFF.